Detailed here is one T cell receptor (beta chain). Its antigen is unknown. Within one base of it there is no much larger clone, and no base qualities were kept. The data were taken from a study of blood T cell repertoires in COVID-19 (dated by TCRdb to the early 2020s). Some background on the complete study: Samples from collaborators originated in the United States, Italy and Spain and spanned both the acute and convalescent phases of COVID-19. The material from the prospective study consisted of cDNA or gDNA derived from T cells, B-cell-depleted T cells, or PBMCs. Deeply sampled blood TCRbeta repertoires from subjects exposed to, actively infected with, or recovered from COVID-19 were included in the dataset. The repertoires were released in a freely available public database meant as a resource for research on the immune response to SARS-CoV-2. The samples were drawn from two sources: the first 160 participants of the ongoing ImmuneRACE study, and 1,000 to 1,500 subjects contributed by 6 global collaborators. Sample metadata almost always included a de-identified subject ID, COVID-19 status, age in years and sex. HLA class I and class II types, where available, came from metadata supplied by the sample provider rather than from assay-based typing.

TCRbeta CDR3 regions were amplified from genomic DNA by means of the immunoSEQ Assay, a bias-controlled multiplex PCR. On the authors' methods: The number of nucleated cells in each sample was estimated by amplification of reference gene primers within the assay. To quantify the absolute abundance of each unique TCRbeta CDR3 rearrangement, sequence reads were collapsed and filtered. For each sample, productive Simpson clonality was calculated by taking the square root of Simpson's diversity index across productive rearrangements. TCRdb retrieved this table from immuneACCESS and kept in-frame rearrangements only. Not all clones are present; in checked studies, unresolved V genes account for under half, and no reason is known for the remainder. V and J calls and clone size are those listed in that table; D and trimming were worked out from the DNA. The sample yields about 200,000 clones; 86% were counted once. The ten largest clonotypes hold around 4% of the sample.

Measured from the cysteine to the phenylalanine, the CDR3 is 15 residues long. Solely the CDR3 DNA is kept, with 45 bases framed from the first base. CDR1 and CDR2 were assigned from the germline V gene as MNHEY and SVGAGI. The germline ends are 12 bases apart after V is trimmed by 0 bases and J by 3 bases. Broader findings and caveats from the paper: The amount of clinical and demographic metadata varied by source and participant and was provided uncurated.

In the prospective study, participants were 18 to 89 years old, resided in 20 to 30 geographic areas of the United States, and were enrolled through a virtual design. To assign participants to cohorts, the prospective study relied on clinical history that participants themselves reported in a screening survey and a study questionnaire. In the prospective study, mobile phlebotomists collected whole blood, serum and a nasopharyngeal or oropharyngeal swab from each participant. Prospective study participants could optionally give additional blood draws and questionnaires over an approximately two-month period. Before DNA extraction, blood samples from the prospective study were shipped at room temperature or frozen.

This receptor was obtained from a woman aged 35 to 49 with acute COVID-19. The sample was PBMCs or T cells enriched from blood (not recorded which). Rearrangement joined TRBV6-5 to TRBJ2-7; the D gene is not confidently resolved. The CDR3 loop reads CASSYSFPLVYEQYF. The bases read TGTGCCAGCAGTTACTCGTTCCCCCTAGTCTACGAGCAGTACTTC.